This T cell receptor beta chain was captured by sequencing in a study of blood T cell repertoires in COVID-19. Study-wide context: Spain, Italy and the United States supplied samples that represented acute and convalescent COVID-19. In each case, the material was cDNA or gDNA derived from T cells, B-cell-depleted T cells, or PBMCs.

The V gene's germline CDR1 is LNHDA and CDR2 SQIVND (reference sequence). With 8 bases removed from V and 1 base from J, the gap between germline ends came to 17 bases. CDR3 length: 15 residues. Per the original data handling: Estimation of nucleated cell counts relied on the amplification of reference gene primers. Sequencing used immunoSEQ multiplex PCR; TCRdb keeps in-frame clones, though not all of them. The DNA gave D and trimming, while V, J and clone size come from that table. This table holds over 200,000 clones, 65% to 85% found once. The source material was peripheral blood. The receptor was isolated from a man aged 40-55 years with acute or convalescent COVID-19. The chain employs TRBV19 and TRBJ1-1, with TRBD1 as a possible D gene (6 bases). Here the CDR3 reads CASLVWGGGNTEAFF. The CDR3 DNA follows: TGTGCCAGTTTAGTATGGGGGGGCGGGAACACTGAAGCTTTCTTT.